The 28 T cell receptor beta chains reported below all come from one sample, sequenced in a study of cytomegalovirus exposure and HLA in healthy donors. PCR primers comprised 60 Vbeta and 13 Jbeta primers. Assay used: immunoSEQ multiplex PCR; TCRdb lists only in-frame clones, some missing. The repertoire holds fewer than 110,000 clones, approximately 73% seen once, with around 7.4% in the top ten. Material: PBMCs. These receptors originate from a young man in good health and CMV-seronegative.

The chain links TRBV19 to TRBJ1-2, with 9 bases identical to TRBD1. The junction had 2 bases not matched to a gene; V was cut back by 10 bases and J by 5 bases. CDR1 and CDR2 (germline): LNHDA, SQIVND (reference sequence). The CDR3 runs 11 residues. In nucleotides, the CDR3 is TGTGCCACCGGGACAGGGTATGGCTACACCTTC. As protein: CATGTGYGYTF.

V and J are TRBV5-1 and TRBJ1-1, with TRBD1 as a possible D gene (5 bases). Germline V lookup: CDR1 SGHRS, CDR2 YFSETQ. Trimming took 5 bases from V and 4 from J, leaving 18 bases between them. This CDR3 contains 15 residues. The CDR3 is CASRGLGGTGTEAFF. In nucleotides, the CDR3 is TGCGCCAGCAGGGGGCTCGGGGGTACGGGCACTGAAGCTTTCTTT. The whole variable domain, filled in from reference TRBV5-1 and TRBJ1-1, reads KAGVTQTPRYLIKTRGQQVTLSCSPISGHRSVSWYQQTPGQGLQFLFEYFSETQRNKGNFPGRFSGRQFSNSRSEMNVSTLELGDSALYLCASRGLGGTGTEAFFGQGTRLTVV.

The chain couples TRBV28 to TRBJ2-2, with 8 bases fitting TRBD2. Looked up from germline, CDR1 is MDHEN and CDR2 is SYDVKM. After removal of 7 bases from V and 4 bases from J, the junction contained 5 bases not matched to a gene. The CDR3 runs 14 residues. The CDR3 reads CASKEAGVTGELFF. CDR3 coding DNA: TGTGCCAGCAAGGAAGCGGGAGTCACCGGGGAGCTGTTTTTT.

The gene calls are TRBV19 and TRBJ1-2; 9 bases match TRBD1. CDR3 length: 15 residues. With V trimmed by 3 bases and J by 2 bases, 4 bases remained unmatched. Germline lookup yields CDR1 LNHDA and CDR2 SQIVND (reference sequence). This chain's CDR3 is CASSIWTGENYGYTF. The CDR3 DNA follows: TGTGCCAGTAGTATTTGGACAGGGGAGAACTATGGCTACACCTTC.

The chain employs TRBV27 and TRBJ2-3, with D tentatively TRBD2 (6 bases). Trimming pared 6 bases from V and 3 bases from J, leaving 10 bases between. CDR3 length equals 13 residues. Per the germline V gene, CDR1 is MNHEY and CDR2 is SMNVEV (reference sequence). Here the CDR3 DNA reads TGTGCCAGCAGCGCTGGGGGGACAGATACGCAGTATTTT. This sequence encodes CASSAGGTDTQYF.

The chain employs TRBV2 and TRBJ2-7; 8 bases are a match to TRBD1. Germline V lookup: CDR1 SNHLY, CDR2 FYNNEI. Unmatched junction bases numbered 16, after V lost 4 bases and J lost 2 bases. There are 18 residues in the CDR3. This CDR3 is CASSVGRGRVGSPYEQYF. The DNA of the CDR3 is TGTGCCAGCAGTGTGGGCAGGGGGCGAGTCGGGAGTCCCTACGAGCAGTACTTC.

This clone came up once. V and J are TRBV7-9 and TRBJ1-4, with 7 bases that match TRBD1. The V and J ends lost 1 base and 5 bases, in that order; junction bases with no gene match: 4. The germline V gene has CDR1 SEHNR and CDR2 FQNEAQ (reference sequence). The CDR3 length is 15 residues. The chain's CDR3 is CASSLDGTENEKLFF. For the CDR3, the DNA is TGTGCCAGCAGCTTAGACGGGACAGAGAATGAAAAACTGTTTTTT.

The chain couples TRBV13 to TRBJ1-2, with TRBD1 matching 8 bases. Germline lookup yields CDR1 PRHDT and CDR2 FYEKMQ (reference sequence). V shed 2 bases and J 4 bases; nucleotides not matched to a gene: 21. This CDR3 region has 20 residues. CDR3 protein: CASSLSRGLLQSRERYGYTF. CDR3 nucleotide sequence: TGTGCCAGCAGCTTATCCAGGGGGCTTTTACAGTCAAGGGAGCGCTATGGCTACACCTTC.

The chain has TRBV4-2 and TRBJ2-2; D is uncertain. V was pared by 0 bases and J by 1 base, with 3 bases between. The CDR3 spans 14 residues. Germline V gene sequence: CDR1 LGHNA, CDR2 YNFKEQ. The CDR3 nucleotides read TGTGCCAGCAGCCAAGAACTGAACACCGGGGAGCTGTTTTTT. It encodes CASSQELNTGELFF.

This clone was observed a handful of times. The chain has TRBV5-4 and TRBJ1-1, with 9 bases matching TRBD1. The junction had 4 bases not matched to a gene; V was cut back by 5 bases and J by 5 bases. The germline gives CDR1 SGHNT, CDR2 YYREEE (reference sequence). CDR3 length equals 13 residues. This CDR3 reads CASSTGGYTEAFF. CDR3 DNA sequence: TGTGCCAGCAGTACAGGGGGCTATACTGAAGCTTTCTTT.

This clone came up a few times. This chain joins TRBV19 and TRBJ2-7; D unresolved. V lost 5 bases and J 5 bases, leaving 10 bases between the germline ends. CDR3 length: 12 residues. Germline CDR1 is LNHDA and CDR2 is SQIVND (reference sequence). CDR3 nucleotide sequence: TGTGCCAGTAGTCGCCAGTCCAACGAGCAGTACTTC. Encoded protein: CASSRQSNEQYF.

This clone occurred a few times. This chain links TRBV7-2 with TRBJ1-1, with D uncertain. The CDR3 consists of 15 residues. Germline assignment: CDR1 SGHTA and CDR2 FQGNSA. V shed 1 base and J shed 1 base, with 10 bases lying between them. The CDR3 here is CASSLGWQANTEAFF. CDR3 nucleotide sequence: TGTGCCAGCAGCTTAGGATGGCAGGCGAACACTGAAGCTTTCTTT. Looking up the rest from reference TRBV7-2 and TRBJ1-1 gives the full variable domain: GAGVSQSPSNKVTEKGKDVELRCDPISGHTALYWYRQSLGQGLEFLIYFQGNSAPDKSGLPSDRFSAERTGGSVSTLTIQRTQQEDSAVYLCASSLGWQANTEAFFGQGTRLTVV.

The genes are TRBV4-1 and TRBJ2-7, with 10 bases lining up with TRBD2. The V segment lost 1 base and the J segment 4 bases; nucleotides outside the gene matches: 4. CDR3 size: 15 residues. Germline CDR1 reads MGHRA; CDR2 reads YSYEKL. The CDR3 DNA sequence: TGCGCCAGCAGCCAAGTCGCTAGCGGGAGTTACGAGCAGTACTTC. Amino acids: CASSQVASGSYEQYF.

Turning to this clone: This specimen includes other DNA sequences encoding the same CDR3. This rearrangement joins TRBV19 to TRBJ2-6; D is ambiguous. The CDR3 consists of 13 residues. CDR1 is LNHDA and CDR2 is SQIVND in the germline V gene (reference sequence). V was clipped by 3 bases and J by 4 bases, with 4 bases between them. CDR3 residues: CASSITGANVLTF. CDR3 bases: TGTGCCAGTAGTATTACAGGGGCCAACGTCCTGACTTTC.

The table lists this clone with a few counts. V is TRBV7-7 and J is TRBJ2-1; 9 bases line up with TRBD2. V lost 5 bases, J lost 3 bases, and 8 bases stayed unmatched. Per germline, CDR1 SSHAT and CDR2 FNYEAQ (reference sequence). The CDR3 runs 16 residues. The CDR3 nucleotides read TGTGCCAGCAGCCTATTAGCGGGAGCAGGCTACAATGAGCAGTTCTTC. Residues: CASSLLAGAGYNEQFF. Full variable domain (remainder filled in from reference TRBV7-7 and TRBJ2-1): GAGVSQSPRYKVTKRGQDVTLRCDPISSHATLYWYQQALGQGPEFLTYFNYEAQPDKSGLPSDRFSAERPEGSISTLTIQRTEQRDSAMYRCASSLLAGAGYNEQFFGPGTRLTVL.

The V gene is TRBV27, the J gene TRBJ1-2, with a possible D match to TRBD1 (5 bases). With 2 bases removed from V and 6 bases from J, the gap between germline ends came to 19 bases. Germline loops: CDR1 MNHEY, CDR2 SMNVEV (reference sequence). The CDR3 consists of 16 residues. The CDR3 region is CASSLRTSAGQDGYTF. The CDR3 DNA follows: TGTGCCAGCAGTTTAAGAACCTCGGCGGGGCAGGATGGCTACACCTTC.

The chain joins TRBV18 to TRBJ1-1, with 12 bases identical to TRBD1. J gave up 3 bases and V 4 bases, and 6 bases lay outside the gene matches. The CDR3 covers 16 residues. Germline V gene lookup returns CDR1 KGHSH and CDR2 LQKENI. The CDR3 region has the DNA TGTGCCAGCTCACAAGGGACAGGGGGCAGGGACACTGAAGCTTTCTTT. Translating gives CASSQGTGGRDTEAFF.

The genes are TRBV27 and TRBJ1-1; D remains ambiguous. CDR3 size: 16 residues. Trimming left V 7 bases short and J 1 base short, with 19 bases between. Germline V gene lookup returns CDR1 MNHEY and CDR2 SMNVEV (reference sequence). DNA of the CDR3: TGTGCCAGCACTCTTCATCGGGGTGGCTCGAACACTGAAGCTTTCTTT. Translated, it gives CASTLHRGGSNTEAFF.

CDR3 DNA sequence: TGTGCCACCAGCAGAGAAACTAGCGGGGATGCCTACAATGAGCAGTTCTTC. Its protein product is CATSRETSGDAYNEQFF. This chain joins TRBV15 and TRBJ2-1; 10 positions agree with TRBD2. CDR3 length equals 17 residues. The V gene end was trimmed by 0 bases and the J gene end by 2 bases; junction bases not matched to a gene: 4. The germline gives CDR1 LNHNV, CDR2 YYDKDF (reference sequence). The full variable domain, with the rest looked up from reference TRBV15 and TRBJ2-1, is DAMVIQNPRYQVTQFGKPVTLSCSQTLNHNVMYWYQQKSSQAPKLLFHYYDKDFNNEADTPDNFQSRRPNTSFCFLDIRSPGLGDTAMYLCATSRETSGDAYNEQFFGPGTRLTVL.

DNA of the CDR3: TGTGCCAGCGCCTTGACAGGGGTTGCCTGGATAGGCTACACCTTC. Translated: CASALTGVAWIGYTF. The chain links TRBV28 to TRBJ1-2, with 8 bases fitting TRBD1. Germline values: CDR1 MDHEN, CDR2 SYDVKM. After removal of 8 bases from V and 8 bases from J, the junction contained 16 bases not matched to a gene. The CDR3 covers 15 residues.

This clone was picked up one time. The same CDR3 is also encoded by other DNA sequences in this sample. This chain links TRBV7-9 with TRBJ1-5; D remains unclear. Germline V lookup: CDR1 SEHNR, CDR2 FQNEAQ (reference sequence). The V and J ends lost 1 base and 2 bases respectively, with 6 bases between them. The CDR3 runs 14 residues. CDR3 nucleotides: TGTGCCAGCAGCTTAGGCGGGGGCAATCAGCCCCAGCATTTT. It translates to CASSLGGGNQPQHF.

The rearrangement links TRBV4-1 to TRBJ2-1, with 8 nucleotides matching TRBD1. From germline, CDR1 is MGHRA and CDR2 YSYEKL. The CDR3 contains 16 residues. V gave up 1 base and J gave up 4 bases; unmatched junction bases: 6. CDR3 DNA sequence: TGCGCCAGCAGCCAAGTCGGACAGGGAACTTACAATGAGCAGTTCTTC. Amino acids: CASSQVGQGTYNEQFF.

This chain uses TRBV10-2 with TRBJ2-2; TRBD2 matches 14 bases. The ends lost 10 bases at V and 3 bases at J; junction bases unmatched: 10. In germline, CDR1 is WSHSY, CDR2 SAAADI. The CDR3 is 17 residues long. DNA for the CDR3: TGCGCCACCACGGGACTAGCGGGGGAATCTTACACCGGGGAGCTGTTTTTT. It codes for CATTGLAGESYTGELFF.

The CDR3 here is CASSPRPGKNQPQHF. The CDR3 DNA is TGTGCCAGTAGTCCCCGCCCGGGGAAGAATCAGCCCCAGCATTTT. V usage is TRBV19 and J usage is TRBJ1-5; D call uncertain. Germline CDR1 is LNHDA and CDR2 is SQIVND (reference sequence). This CDR3 region has 15 residues. Between the trimmed V and J ends, which lost 5 bases and 4 bases, there was a span of 15 bases.

This clone was observed a handful of times. This chain uses TRBV30 with TRBJ2-7, with TRBD1 matching over 12 bases. The CDR3 runs to 15 residues. CDR1 is GTSNPN, CDR2 SVGIG, per germline (reference sequence). V was pared by 0 bases and J by 6 bases, with 6 bases of the junction left unmatched. The DNA for the CDR3 is TGTGCCTGGAGTGTTGGAGGGACAGGGGGCTGCGAGCAGTACTTC. Translation: CAWSVGGTGGCEQYF.

The chain recombines TRBV7-9 with TRBJ2-7, with 11 bases lining up with TRBD2. Germline V gene sequence: CDR1 SEHNR, CDR2 FQNEAQ (reference sequence). The CDR3 is made up of 15 amino acids. The ends lost 1 base at V and 4 bases at J; junction bases unmatched: 3. The CDR3 is CASSLETSGSYEQYF. CDR3 DNA: TGTGCCAGCAGCTTAGAAACTAGCGGGAGTTACGAGCAGTACTTC.

Here the CDR3 reads CASSMESGRGYNEQFF. CDR3 DNA sequence: TGTGCCAGTAGTATGGAAAGCGGGAGGGGTTACAATGAGCAGTTCTTC. The chain has TRBV19 and TRBJ2-1; TRBD2 agrees at 10 bases. With V trimmed by 3 bases and J by 4 bases, 6 bases remained unmatched. The CDR3 consists of 16 residues. Germline V gene data show CDR1 as LNHDA and CDR2 as SQIVND (reference sequence).

This clone has a handful of counts. V usage is TRBV2 and J usage is TRBJ1-5; no reliable D call. V was shortened by 4 bases and J by 12 bases, with 13 bases between the two germline ends. Germline V gives CDR1 SNHLY, CDR2 FYNNEI. CDR3 length equals 12 residues. In DNA form, the CDR3 reads TGTGCCAGCAGTGGAACAAGCGGCGTCCAGCATTTT. Amino acid sequence: CASSGTSGVQHF.